This TCR beta chain comes out of a study of cytomegalovirus exposure and HLA in healthy donors. About this clone itself: The antigen is undetermined.

Findings and limits, study-wide: In a later analysis, parvovirus B19, influenza, CMV and Epstein-Barr virus appeared linked to several top co-occurrence clusters. A later analysis showed HLA-associated TCR beta chains outstripping equally common others in clonal expansion. A previous analysis found most TCR beta V segments productive roughly 90% or roughly 30% of the time.

The PCR made use of 60 Vbeta and 13 Jbeta primers. TCRdb keeps only in-frame clones here, not all; method: immunoSEQ multiplex PCR. Here the sample spans 95,000 to 150,000 clones, less than 10% being singletons. There are 15 residues in the CDR3. Germline V gene lookup returns CDR1 SGHNT and CDR2 YENEEA. The V end was cut by 1 base, the J end by 4 bases, with 13 bases between. This chain links TRBV11-3 with TRBJ1-1; D is undetermined. The TCR was taken from a woman aged 40 to 50 in good health and CMV-seropositive. The specimen was PBMCs. CDR3 in DNA: TGTGCCAGCAGCTTAGCTGGAGGGAGGAGCACTGAAGCTTTCTTT. The encoded protein is CASSLAGGRSTEAFF.